Following are 16 T cell receptor beta chains from one sample sequenced in a study of sequential checkpoint blockade in melanoma. Specified treatment: randomized to nivolumab then ipilimumab (arm A) or the reverse (arm B). Measured with immunoSEQ multiplex PCR; TCRdb has only the in-frame clones, and not every one. The sample has about 13,000 clones; about 72% are singletons. The starting material was CD8+ T cells sorted from blood (inferred from file names), obtained from a patient given nivolumab and ipilimumab in sequence. These receptors all come from a human patient with melanoma. Some clones in this sample may be carry-over from other donors' samples.

This sequence joins TRBV19 and TRBJ1-1; 9 bases map to TRBD1. The trim removed 6 bases at V and 11 bases at J, leaving 16 bases unmatched. Germline CDR1 is LNHDA and CDR2 is SQIVND (reference sequence). The CDR3 covers 15 residues. CDR3 in amino acids: CASSPGQGRDRIAFF. DNA for the CDR3: TGTGCCAGTAGCCCGGGACAGGGAAGGGATAGAATTGCTTTCTTT.

The chain links TRBV7-9 to TRBJ2-3, with TRBD1 matching 9 bases. Looked up from germline, CDR1 is SEHNR and CDR2 is FQNEAQ (reference sequence). V trimming: 5 bases; J trimming: 6 bases; junction bases outside the gene matches: 9. The CDR3 has 15 amino acids. The CDR3 region has the DNA TGTGCCAGCAGCGTCCGGGACAGGGCCATCGATACGCAGTATTTT. Translated: CASSVRDRAIDTQYF.

The chain combines TRBV7-3 with TRBJ2-6; TRBD1 matches 11 bases. The CDR3 spans 18 residues. CDR1 SGHTA and CDR2 FQGTGA come from the germline V gene. V was clipped by 4 bases and J by 5 bases; unmatched bases: 10. The CDR3 DNA reads TGTGCCAGCAGCTCATGGACAGGGGGCCTTTCTCGGGCCAACGTCCTGACTTTC. It specifies CASSSWTGGLSRANVLTF.

The rearrangement links TRBV30 to TRBJ2-5; maybe TRBD1 (8 bases). Germline CDR1 reads GTSNPN; CDR2 reads SVGIG (reference sequence). CDR3 length: 14 residues. V was trimmed by 1 base and J by 4 bases, leaving 13 bases between them. The CDR3 here is CAWSADREGETQYF. The CDR3 coding sequence is TGTGCCTGGAGTGCGGACAGGGAGGGAGAGACCCAGTACTTC.

The V call is TRBV28, the J call TRBJ2-7, with D tentatively TRBD1 (5 bases). CDR3 length: 13 residues. Trimming took off 7 bases at V and 2 bases at J, with 12 bases between the two ends. Germline-derived CDR1 and CDR2 are MDHEN and SYDVKM. The CDR3 sequence: CASKSQGTYEQYF. The DNA for the CDR3 is TGTGCCAGCAAGTCTCAGGGAACCTACGAGCAGTACTTC.

This clone was seen a handful of times. The V call is TRBV10-2, the J call TRBJ1-6; TRBD1 matches 7 bases. CDR3 size: 12 residues. With V trimmed by 9 bases and J by 9 bases, 5 bases remained unmatched. CDR1 and CDR2 (germline): WSHSY, SAAADI. CDR3: CASSPGGSPLHF. The DNA of the CDR3 is TGCGCCAGTTCCCCAGGGGGTTCACCCCTCCACTTT.

The rearrangement joins TRBV27 to TRBJ2-2; no clear D gene. Trimming stripped 6 bases from V and 1 base from J, with 12 bases between. The CDR3 length is 15 residues. Germline CDR1 MNHEY, CDR2 SMNVEV (reference sequence). DNA for the CDR3: TGTGCCAGCAGCCACCAATTGAGGAACACCGGGGAGCTGTTTTTT. Protein: CASSHQLRNTGELFF.

This clone was seen a single time. The rearrangement uses TRBV27 and TRBJ2-1; D ambiguous. The CDR3 covers 13 residues. Germline CDR1 and CDR2: MNHEY and SMNVEV (reference sequence). The ends were cut back, 3 bases at V and 10 bases at J, with 13 bases in the middle. CDR3 residues: CASSFGRHSEQFF. The CDR3 DNA follows: TGTGCCAGCAGTTTCGGTAGACATTCAGAGCAGTTCTTC.

The rearrangement uses TRBV2 and TRBJ2-6; D is possibly TRBD1 (6 bases). Germline CDR1 is SNHLY and CDR2 is FYNNEI. With 11 bases removed from V and 3 bases from J, the gap between germline ends came to 14 bases. This CDR3 is 14 amino acids long. The CDR3 nucleotides are TGTGCCTCCCAAGGGGGTCATGGGGCCAACGTCCTGACTTTC. Translated: CASQGGHGANVLTF.

The chain couples TRBV6-5 to TRBJ2-2; 8 bases match TRBD2. V trimming: 11 bases; J trimming: 4 bases; junction bases outside the gene matches: 12. Germline V gene sequence: CDR1 MNHEY, CDR2 SVGAGI. This CDR3 spans 15 amino acids. This CDR3 is CASQPGGGSTGELFF. DNA for the CDR3: TGTGCCTCTCAACCGGGAGGGGGGTCCACCGGGGAGCTGTTTTTT.

This clone was picked up one time. This chain uses TRBV13 with TRBJ1-2; 7 bases line up with TRBD1. The junction had 10 bases not matched to a gene; V was cut back by 5 bases and J by 4 bases. Germline assignment: CDR1 PRHDT and CDR2 FYEKMQ (reference sequence). The CDR3 is made up of 15 amino acids. CDR3 DNA sequence: TGTGCCAGCAGCACCAAGACAGGGCCCGGCTATGGCTACACCTTC. It yields the protein CASSTKTGPGYGYTF.

This rearrangement joins TRBV7-9 to TRBJ1-1; D not certain. The germline V gene has CDR1 SEHNR and CDR2 FQNEAQ (reference sequence). Deletions cut 6 bases from V and 1 base from J, with 9 bases between. The CDR3 covers 13 residues. Here the CDR3 DNA reads TGTGCCAGCAGTTATTCCGGGAACACTGAAGCTTTCTTT. This sequence encodes CASSYSGNTEAFF.

The rearrangement uses TRBV9 and TRBJ2-3, with 7 bases lining up with TRBD2. J gave up 1 base and V 0 bases, and 11 bases lay outside the gene matches. The CDR3 consists of 18 residues. Per germline, CDR1 SGDLS and CDR2 YYNGEE. The CDR3 region is CASSVGGRLAGGTDTQYF. The CDR3 DNA follows: TGTGCCAGCAGCGTAGGGGGCCGACTAGCTGGAGGCACAGATACGCAGTATTTT.

This sequence joins TRBV7-9 and TRBJ2-1, with D tentatively TRBD2 (6 bases). Germline assignment: CDR1 SEHNR and CDR2 FQNEAQ (reference sequence). V lost 3 bases to trimming and J lost 3 bases, with 9 bases between them. This CDR3 has 14 residues. The CDR3 protein is CASSFVADYNEQFF. The CDR3 DNA sequence: TGTGCCAGCAGCTTCGTAGCGGACTACAATGAGCAGTTCTTC.

J is TRBJ2-1 and V is TRBV28; TRBD1 matches 8 bases. There are 15 residues in the CDR3. The ends lost 3 bases at V and 9 bases at J; junction bases unmatched: 10. Per germline, CDR1 MDHEN and CDR2 SYDVKM. CDR3 in DNA: TGTGCCAGCAGTTTGGACAGGGAAGGAGAAGGTGAGCAGTTCTTC. It translates to CASSLDREGEGEQFF. Full variable domain (outside the CDR3, taken from reference TRBV28 and TRBJ2-1): DVKVTQSSRYLVKRTGEKVFLECVQDMDHENMFWYRQDPGLGLRLIYFSYDVKMKEKGDIPEGYSVSREKKERFSLILESASTNQTSMYLCASSLDREGEGEQFFGPGTRLTVL.

This clone was counted once. The chain couples TRBV6-5 to TRBJ2-5, with 8 positions matching TRBD2. From germline, CDR1 is MNHEY and CDR2 SVGAGI. V dropped 10 bases and J dropped 5; count of bases not matched to a gene: 12. CDR3 length: 14 residues. The CDR3 protein is CANGAGATGETQYF. The CDR3 DNA reads as TGTGCCAACGGAGCGGGGGCCACCGGGGAGACCCAGTACTTC.